Each of the 22 T cell receptor beta chains below was sequenced from the same sample in a study of T cells in localized non-small cell lung cancer. TCRdb's table, derived via immunoSEQ multiplex PCR, lists solely in-frame clones and lacks some. The data contain thousands of clones, under 30% of them seen just once; the ten biggest clones take up about a fifth. The specimen was lung tumor tissue, collected before any cancer treatment. These receptors were taken from a male donor aged 60 or over with stage II squamous cell lung carcinoma.

This clone was seen only a few times. This CDR3 reads CASSYWAPQGLEQYF. CDR3 coding DNA: TGTGCCAGCAGTTACTGGGCCCCTCAAGGGCTCGAGCAGTACTTC. V gene TRBV6-8 combines with J gene TRBJ2-7; D remains unclear. The V gene lost 1 base and the J gene lost 6 bases, with 16 bases spanning the gap. Germline lookup yields CDR1 MNHGY and CDR2 SAAAGT. This CDR3 region has 15 residues.

This clone came up many times. This chain links TRBV6-8 with TRBJ1-1; D gene ambiguous. Between the trimmed V and J ends, which lost 0 bases and 11 bases, there was a span of 10 bases. The CDR3 extends over 12 amino acids. In germline, CDR1 is MNHGY, CDR2 SAAAGT. The CDR3 loop is CASSYSGVGAFF. CDR3 sequence (DNA): TGTGCCAGCAGTTACTCGGGTGTCGGCGCTTTCTTT.

The rearrangement uses TRBV23-1 and TRBJ1-2; TRBD1 might be the D (5 bases). TRBV23-1 is identified as an open reading frame with a role that is uncertain. This CDR3 spans 15 amino acids. Trimming pared 0 bases from V and 5 bases from J, leaving 13 bases between. The chain's CDR3 is CASSQSNRLEYGYTF. The CDR3 region has the DNA TGCGCCAGCAGTCAATCCAACAGGCTGGAGTATGGCTACACCTTC.

A few counts support this clone. V usage is TRBV4-1 and J usage is TRBJ2-7, with D perhaps TRBD2 (5 bases). Trimming shortened V by 3 bases and J by 6 bases, and 15 bases separated the two germline ends. CDR3 size: 14 residues. Looked up from germline, CDR1 is MGHRA and CDR2 is YSYEKL. CDR3 coding DNA: TGCGCCAGCAGCCAGGGAGACTCCCTCGCCGAGCAGTACTTC. Translated, it gives CASSQGDSLAEQYF.

In its sample, this clone is large. The chain carries TRBV14 and TRBJ1-1; D gene ambiguous. CDR1 and CDR2 (germline): SGHDN, FVKESK. V was cut by 2 bases and J by 5 bases, with 9 bases left in between. This CDR3 is built from 13 residues. CDR3 DNA: TGTGCCAGCAGCCAATCAACCAGGACTGAAGCTTTCTTT. Its translation: CASSQSTRTEAFF.

V and J are TRBV19 and TRBJ1-5; tentative D call: TRBD1 (5 bases). With 1 base removed from V and 4 bases from J, the gap between germline ends came to 14 bases. This CDR3 is built from 16 residues. The germline CDR1 and CDR2 sequences are LNHDA and SQIVND (reference sequence). CDR3 in amino acids: CASSIGGGEGNQPQHF. The DNA for the CDR3 is TGTGCCAGTAGTATAGGAGGAGGGGAGGGGAATCAGCCCCAGCATTTT.

The CDR3 spells CASSLEGGATEAFF. Written as DNA, the CDR3 is TGTGCCAGCAGCTTAGAGGGGGGCGCTACTGAAGCTTTCTTT. The chain has TRBV11-3 and TRBJ1-1, with TRBD1 as a possible D gene (6 bases). Trimming removed 0 bases from V and 5 bases from J, with 10 bases in between. CDR1 SGHNT and CDR2 YENEEA come from the germline V gene. There are 14 residues in the CDR3.

The rearrangement uses TRBV18 and TRBJ2-5; no firm D call. Germline V lookup: CDR1 KGHSH, CDR2 LQKENI. Trimming removed 0 bases from V and 5 bases from J, with 7 bases in between. The CDR3 runs 13 residues. The DNA of the CDR3 is TGTGCCAGCTCACCACCGGAATCGGAGACCCAGTACTTC. This translates into CASSPPESETQYF.

By proportion, this clone is medium-sized. CDR3 DNA: TGTGCCAGCAGGGGGCAGCGGGGGAACTCCTACGAGCAGTACTTC. Protein sequence: CASRGQRGNSYEQYF. This chain links TRBV6-8 with TRBJ2-7, with 8 bases that match TRBD2. With 6 bases clipped from V and 0 bases from J, the junction kept 7 bases outside the gene matches. Germline CDR1 MNHGY, CDR2 SAAAGT. The CDR3 contains 15 residues.

The table lists this clone with a few counts. At one boundary the junction diverges from the germline segment, which might be a read error. The rearrangement uses TRBV23-1 and TRBJ1-3, with D unclear. TRBV23-1 is treated as an ORF (open reading frame) with a function not yet certain. The CDR3 contains 17 residues. This CDR3 is CASSQSTWGAVGNTIYF. DNA of the CDR3: TGCGCCAGCAGCCAATCGACGTGGGGAGCGGTTGGAAACACCATATATTTT.

The rearrangement uses TRBV11-3 and TRBJ1-2; TRBD1 matches at 9 bases. This CDR3 has 15 residues. Trimming cost V 5 bases and J 5 bases; bases outside gene matches: 9. Looked up from germline, CDR1 is SGHNT and CDR2 is YENEEA. The CDR3 region is CASSPRDRELYGYTF. CDR3 nucleotide sequence: TGTGCCAGCAGCCCGAGGGACAGGGAGTTGTATGGCTACACCTTC.

By proportion, this clone is medium-sized. This chain joins TRBV6-8 and TRBJ1-1, with D uncertain. V was pared by 0 bases and J by 10 bases, with 12 bases between. Germline V gene lookup returns CDR1 MNHGY and CDR2 SAAAGT. The CDR3 is 13 residues long. For the CDR3, the DNA is TGTGCCAGCAGTTACTCGAAGGCACGAAGAGCTTTCTTT. Protein product: CASSYSKARRAFF.

The CDR3 coding sequence is TGTGCCAGTAGTCTTCCCGGGACACTGAACACTGAAGCTTTCTTT. Its translation: CASSLPGTLNTEAFF. The V call is TRBV19, the J call TRBJ1-1; D may be TRBD1 (6 bases). Per the germline V gene, CDR1 is LNHDA and CDR2 is SQIVND (reference sequence). The CDR3 length is 15 residues. Trimming took off 5 bases at V and 0 bases at J, with 13 bases between the two ends.

J is TRBJ1-4 and V is TRBV11-3; D is possibly TRBD1 (6 bases). CDR1 is SGHNT, CDR2 YENEEA, per germline. CDR3 length: 14 amino acids. Trimming left V 3 bases short and J 8 bases short, with 13 bases between. In DNA form, the CDR3 reads TGTGCCAGCAGCTTGGGGGGGCTCGGAGAAAAACTGTTTTTT. Its protein is CASSLGGLGEKLFF.

The gene calls are TRBV30 and TRBJ2-5; D is unresolved. This CDR3 spans 15 amino acids. CDR1 is GTSNPN and CDR2 is SVGIG in the germline V gene (reference sequence). V was trimmed by 0 bases and J by 5 bases, leaving 16 bases between them. The CDR3 here is CAWSVPDGLGETQYF. As DNA, the CDR3 is TGTGCCTGGAGTGTACCCGACGGATTGGGGGAGACCCAGTACTTC.

This clone was counted only a few times. The chain recombines TRBV11-3 with TRBJ2-5; D assignment may be TRBD1 or TRBD2 (5 bases each). From germline, CDR1 is SGHNT and CDR2 YENEEA. The V gene lost 3 bases and the J gene lost 5 bases, with 13 bases spanning the gap. The CDR3 sequence is 14 residues long. As DNA, the CDR3 is TGTGCCAGCAGCTTCGACGAGGGGCGGGAGACCCAGTACTTC. It encodes CASSFDEGRETQYF.

This clone occurred a few times. This sequence joins TRBV7-5 and TRBJ1-2; the tabulated D call, TRBD1, remains unverified against the DNA. TRBV7-5 is a recognized pseudogene. CDR3 length: 16 residues. In DNA form, the CDR3 reads TGTGTCAGAAGCTCTGAACAGGGGACCACTAACTATGGCTACACCTTC. Amino acid sequence: CVRSSEQGTTNYGYTF.

This chain uses TRBV11-3 with TRBJ1-4, with D possibly matching TRBD1 (5 bases). The CDR3 runs to 16 residues. Trimming removed 6 bases from V and 8 bases from J, with 22 bases in between. Germline-derived CDR1 and CDR2 are SGHNT and YENEEA. CDR3 DNA: TGTGCCAGCAGGCCTGATACAGGAAACTGGAACGAAAAACTGTTTTTT. Translating gives CASRPDTGNWNEKLFF.

This sequence joins TRBV11-3 and TRBJ2-2; 7 nucleotides match TRBD1. Trimming at V came to 3 bases and at J to 7 bases, leaving 8 bases not matched to a gene. Germline V gives CDR1 SGHNT, CDR2 YENEEA. CDR3 size: 15 residues. The CDR3 nucleotides read TGTGCCAGCAGCTTGTCGAGGGGGCAAGGCGGGGAGCTGTTTTTT. Translated: CASSLSRGQGGELFF.

V is TRBV19 and J is TRBJ2-5; D gene ambiguous. The CDR3 runs to 14 residues. Trimming removed 4 bases from V and 3 bases from J, with 12 bases in between. CDR1 and CDR2 from the germline V gene are LNHDA and SQIVND (reference sequence). DNA for the CDR3: TGTGCCAGTAGTACCGAGTGGCCCGAAGAGACCCAGTACTTC. It yields the protein CASSTEWPEETQYF. The whole variable domain, remainder taken from reference TRBV19 and TRBJ2-5, is DGGITQSPKYLFRKEGQNVTLSCEQNLNHDAMYWYRQDPGQGLRLIYYSQIVNDFQKGDIAEGYSVSREKKESFPLTVTSAQKNPTAFYLCASSTEWPEETQYFGPGTRLLVL.

This clone occurred a few times. The chain joins TRBV15 to TRBJ2-2, with a tentative D call TRBD2 (5 bases). This CDR3 region has 15 residues. With 3 bases removed from V and 3 bases from J, the gap between germline ends came to 11 bases. Germline assignment: CDR1 LNHNV and CDR2 YYDKDF (reference sequence). As DNA, the CDR3 is TGTGCCACCAGCAGGGAAGAGGAGGACACCGGGGAGCTGTTTTTT. It yields the protein CATSREEEDTGELFF.

The chain recombines TRBV6-8 with TRBJ1-3; D gene ambiguous. V shed 8 bases and J shed 2 bases, with 7 bases lying between them. Germline CDR1 reads MNHGY; CDR2 reads SAAAGT. The CDR3 runs 12 residues. In DNA form, the CDR3 reads TGTGCCAGCGGGTCTACTGGAAACACCATATATTTT. Its translation: CASGSTGNTIYF.